Listed below are T cell receptor beta chains from one sample, sequenced in a study of Graves' ophthalmopathy and Graves' hyperthyroidism. From the multiplex PCR reads, TCRdb called clonotypes with MiXCR, one entry per CDR3 protein. This table has 650,000 to 900,000 distinct CDR3 sequences, approximately 40% appearing once. The sample taken for sequencing was peripheral blood. Receptor source: an adult man with Graves' ophthalmopathy. Each CDR3 is given with its conserved first and last residue. Size is stated for part of the rows, as once, few or many counts, or as a class when the clone is expanded.

-	TRBV9	TRBJ1-1	CASSVAWDTEAFF
-	TRBV7-9	TRBJ1-5	CASSQVVRDINQPQHF
-	TRBV5-1	TRBJ1-2	CTSSWGQSQGYGYTF
few	TRBV27	TRBJ2-5	CASKGQGETQYF
few	TRBV19	TRBJ1-2	CASSSDRGQRGYTF
many	TRBV7-9	TRBJ2-7	CASSSGARYEQYF
-	TRBV7-9	TRBJ1-5	CASGSWTEQGPQHF
many	TRBV10-2	TRBJ1-5	CASSESESGNQPQHF
-	TRBV2	TRBJ2-5	CASSRGDRGQETQYF
-	TRBV9	TRBJ2-5	CASSYMGAGEETQYF
few	TRBV5-4	TRBJ1-6	CASSSGGQVSYNSPLHF
-	TRBV15	TRBJ1-1	CATSRDTKGIGAFF
few	TRBV5-6	TRBJ1-4	CASSFGTEKKLFF
-	TRBV25-1	TRBJ2-2	CASGERGGQGTGELFF
few	TRBV4-1	TRBJ2-7	CASSSGESYEQYF
-	TRBV6-6	TRBJ1-2	CASSYEGQGYGYTF
few	TRBV5-8	TRBJ2-5	CASSIRTELSETQYF
many	TRBV29-1	TRBJ1-6	CSVGPGLNSPLHF
few	TRBV10-3	TRBJ2-7	CASSYSTSGKYEQYF
-	TRBV4-1	TRBJ2-7	CASSQDLVGSYEQYF
-	TRBV10-3	TRBJ2-5	CAIRPGQGQWETQYF
-	TRBV29-1	TRBJ2-5	CSVEDAEETQYF
many	TRBV29-1	TRBJ1-1	CSVEDPGNTEAFF
-	TRBV2	TRBJ1-2	CASSEMVNYGYTF
many	TRBV25-1	TRBJ2-7	CASSEHGTYEQYF
many	TRBV2	TRBJ2-5	CASSEAEETQYF
-	TRBV14	TRBJ2-2	CAGSHYHTGELFF
-	TRBV25-1	TRBJ2-2	CASSQWPNTGELFF
-	TRBV7-9	TRBJ2-7	CASSPRYYEQYF
once	TRBV7-2	TRBJ2-2	CASSQRSSGANTGELFF
-	TRBV29-1	TRBJ2-5	CSVTGFMGETQYF
-	TRBV10-3	TRBJ1-1	CASSTRRRNTEAFF